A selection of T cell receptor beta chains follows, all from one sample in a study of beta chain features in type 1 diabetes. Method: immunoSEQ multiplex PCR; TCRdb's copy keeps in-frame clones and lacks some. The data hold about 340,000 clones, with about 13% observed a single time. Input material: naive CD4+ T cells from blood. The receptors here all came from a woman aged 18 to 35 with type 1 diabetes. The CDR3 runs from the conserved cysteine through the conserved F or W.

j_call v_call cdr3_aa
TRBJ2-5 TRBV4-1 CASSSGQGETQYF
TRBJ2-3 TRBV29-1 CSGTVGKEKQYF
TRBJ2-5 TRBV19 CASRQGGETQYF
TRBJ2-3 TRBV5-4 CASSPFADTQYF
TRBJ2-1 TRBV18 CASSRDSYYNEQFF
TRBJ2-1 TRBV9 CASSVEAGADQFF
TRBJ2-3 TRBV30 CAWSVVGGVTDTQYF
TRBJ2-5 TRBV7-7 CASSLGTSGRGETQYF
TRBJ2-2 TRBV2 CASWTGDRTGELFF
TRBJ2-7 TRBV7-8 CASRSGLAEYQYEQYF
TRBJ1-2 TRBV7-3 CASSLGHAEGYTF
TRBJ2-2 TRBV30 CASSGSGDTGELFF
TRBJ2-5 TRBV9 CASSPPEGTGEETQYF
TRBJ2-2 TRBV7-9 CASSTGAGALTGELFF
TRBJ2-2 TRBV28 CASSPQGAGGTGELFF
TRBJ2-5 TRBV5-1 CASSGLAGIQETQYF
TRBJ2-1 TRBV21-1 CASSKVGQGSYNEQFF
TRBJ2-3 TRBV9 CASSVGGDTQYF
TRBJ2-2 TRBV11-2 CASRHTGGTGELFF
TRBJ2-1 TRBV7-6 CASSSLGGPAGVLNEQFF
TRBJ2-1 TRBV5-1 CASSPGVNEQFF
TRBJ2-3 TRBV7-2 CASSSGLAADTQYF
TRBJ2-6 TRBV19 CASSTAHITGDRQANVLTF
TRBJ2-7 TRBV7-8 CASSPTPNSYEQYF
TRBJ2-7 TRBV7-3 CASSLVGGDEQYF
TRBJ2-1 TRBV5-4 CASSSPGWSNEQFF
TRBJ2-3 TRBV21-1 CASGGVAGRDTQYF
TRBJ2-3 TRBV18 CASSPLAGPNQDTQYF
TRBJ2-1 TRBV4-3 CASSQVLAGSSYNEQFF
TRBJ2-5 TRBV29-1 CSGSEGTQYF
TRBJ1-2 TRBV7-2 CASSLVAATNYGYTF
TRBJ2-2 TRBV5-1 CASSSYLQANTGELFF
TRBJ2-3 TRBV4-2 CASSQALAGSTDTQYF
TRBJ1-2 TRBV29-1 CSDGNSGYGYTF
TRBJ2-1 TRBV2 CASSEGLAGGYEQFF
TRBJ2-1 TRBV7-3 CASSRTSGHNEQFF
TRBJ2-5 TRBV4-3 CASSQQKPPLAGAPQETQYF
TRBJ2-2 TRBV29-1 CSAEDRKGTGELFF
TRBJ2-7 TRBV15 CATSRILAGGGEQYF
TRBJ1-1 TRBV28 CASSSAGDTEAFF
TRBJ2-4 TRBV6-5 CASSSSVLAGVDIQYF
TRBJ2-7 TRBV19 CASSLRGSYEQYF
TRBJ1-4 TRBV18 CASSPEGYQEKLFF
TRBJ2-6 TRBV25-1 CASSELGTAGSGANVLTF
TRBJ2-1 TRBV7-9 CASSGGQHSYNEQFF
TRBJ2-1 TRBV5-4 CASSLTGDNEQFF
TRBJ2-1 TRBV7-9 CASSPGRGRLADNEQFF
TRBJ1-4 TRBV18 CASSYSANEKLFF
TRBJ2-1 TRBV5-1 CASSSSGRVNNEQFF
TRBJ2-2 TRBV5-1 CASSVTGTPNTGELFF
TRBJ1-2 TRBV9 CASSPILRYGYTF
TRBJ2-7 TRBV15 CATSRGLAGLSYEQYF
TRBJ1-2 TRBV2 CASSDGQGFYGYTF
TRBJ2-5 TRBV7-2 CASSPGDLKTQYF
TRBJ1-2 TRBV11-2 CASSLDQVGVHGYTF
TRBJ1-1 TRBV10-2 CASSLDRGHMNTEAFF
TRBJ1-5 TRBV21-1 CASSKLDDRNSNQPQHF
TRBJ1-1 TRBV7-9 CASSLAMAYTEVSFF
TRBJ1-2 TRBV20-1 CSATRDGYTF